Below are 14 T cell receptor beta chains sequenced from a single sample in a study of read filtering for tumor transcriptome and immune sequencing (dated by TCRdb to 2018 to 2020). The sequencing machine was an Illumina HiSeq 4000. TCR libraries were constructed from about 400 ng RNA using the Immunoverse kit, and molecular barcoded adaptors covering alpha/delta and beta/gamma chains were employed. TCRdb redid the processing of the public reads, applying fastp at Q25 and MiXCR, and retained in-frame beta chains. Each entry is one CDR3 protein sequence, shown with its most common DNA and genes. For this sample there are 15,000 to 20,000 distinct CDR3 sequences; less than 25% appear just once. Nearly 25% of the sample lies in the top ten. The sequenced sample was a population of CD138-negative cells sorted from bone marrow. Per the publication, the cell subset or site label means: bone marrow mononuclear cells depleted of CD138+ plasma/myeloma cells by negative magnetic selection. These receptors were taken from a donor aged 40 or older with multiple myeloma.

This clonotype has more than one count but fewer than ten. A much larger clone lies one base from this, so it may be a read error. The chain uses TRBV24-1 and TRBJ2-2, with D possibly being TRBD2 (5 bases). The CDR3 length is 11 residues. Germline loops: CDR1 KGHDR, CDR2 SFDVKD. The CDR3 protein is CATKGNGKLFF. The CDR3 DNA is TGTGCCACCAAGGGAAACGGGAAGCTGTTTTTT.

At least ten counts were recorded for this clonotype. The J gene is TRBJ2-7, the V gene TRBV7-2; D gene unclear. Germline loops: CDR1 SGHTA, CDR2 FQGNSA. The CDR3 spans 12 residues. Deletions cut 1 base from V and 5 bases from J, with 6 bases between. CDR3 protein: CASSLGPDEQYF. In DNA, the CDR3 is TGTGCCAGCAGCTTAGGACCCGACGAGCAGTACTTC.

This clonotype was recorded many times. The chain joins TRBV28 to TRBJ1-4; D is perhaps TRBD1 (5 bases). CDR1 MDHEN and CDR2 SYDVKM come from the germline V gene. This CDR3 has 15 amino acids. The V end was cut by 6 bases, the J end by 10 bases, with 21 bases between. CDR3 nucleotides: TGTGCCAGCAGCAGCCGGGACTCCTGGGTCATAAAACTGTTTTTT. It encodes CASSSRDSWVIKLFF.

By frequency in the sample, this clonotype is medium-sized. CDR3 coding DNA: TGCAGTCCCTCAAGGGCGGGAGAAGAGACCCAGTACTTC. Encoded protein: CSPSRAGEETQYF. The V call is TRBV20-1, the J call TRBJ2-5, with 7 nucleotides matching TRBD2. Per the germline V gene, CDR1 is DFQATT and CDR2 is SNEGSKA (reference sequence). V was pared by 8 bases and J by 3 bases, with 9 bases of the junction left unmatched. This CDR3 comprises 13 residues.

In this sample, this clonotype turned up many times. The genes are TRBV7-2 and TRBJ1-6, with no clear D. The CDR3 spans 12 residues. Germline V gives CDR1 SGHTA, CDR2 FQGNSA. With 6 bases removed from V and 9 bases from J, the gap between germline ends came to 9 bases. CDR3 protein: CASSPHGSPLHF. The CDR3 DNA is TGTGCCAGCAGTCCTCACGGTTCACCCCTCCACTTT.

J is TRBJ2-1 and V is TRBV28; 8 bases line up with TRBD2. With 6 bases clipped from V and 6 bases from J, the junction kept 10 bases outside the gene matches. The CDR3 loop spans 15 amino acids. Germline lookup yields CDR1 MDHEN and CDR2 SYDVKM. CDR3 region: CASRKPREGRNEQFF. The CDR3 DNA reads as TGTGCCAGCAGAAAGCCCCGGGAGGGCCGCAATGAGCAGTTCTTC.

In the case of this clonotype: This could be a read error, since a much larger clone is one nucleotide away. This likely comes from a read error, as the CDR3 has no conserved phenylalanine or tryptophan at its end. The chain uses TRBV5-1 and TRBJ2-5; D possibly corresponds to TRBD2 (5 bases). CDR1 is SGHRS, CDR2 YFSETQ, per germline. V was clipped by 4 bases and J by 3 bases, with 13 bases between them. The CDR3 is made up of 14 amino acids. The CDR3 spells CASSAIGREETQYS. CDR3 in DNA: TGCGCCAGCAGCGCCATAGGGCGGGAAGAGACCCAGTACTCC.

This clonotype has more than one count but fewer than ten. This may be a read error, as it is one base from a much larger clone. The gene calls are TRBV18 and TRBJ1-1; a weak D match, TRBD1 (6 bases). This CDR3 is 13 amino acids long. Per the germline V gene, CDR1 is KGHSH and CDR2 is LQKENI. CDR3 residues: CASSPIGGTEALF. The CDR3 DNA reads TGTGCCAGCTCACCAATCGGGGGCACTGAAGCTCTCTTT.

This clonotype was counted at least ten times. The J gene is TRBJ2-5, the V gene TRBV29-1; 8 bases map to TRBD2. CDR1 and CDR2 from the germline V gene are SQVTM and ANQGSEA. CDR3 size: 14 residues. Losses at the gene ends were 5 bases for V and 2 bases for J; bases not matched to a gene: 7. CDR3 in DNA: TGCAGCGTTAAAAAGGGGACTAGACAAGAGACCCAGTACTTC. Protein: CSVKKGTRQETQYF.

This clonotype was observed at least ten times. The rearrangement links TRBV7-8 to TRBJ2-2; D gene unclear. Per the germline V gene, CDR1 is SGHVS and CDR2 is FQNEAQ. Trimming removed 6 bases at V and 3 bases at J, with 11 bases between. There are 14 residues in the CDR3. Written as DNA, the CDR3 is TGTGCCAGCAGGCAAAGTGGGGACACCGGGGAGCTGTTTTTT. This gives the protein CASRQSGDTGELFF.

This rearrangement joins TRBV28 to TRBJ2-5; weak D call: TRBD1 (6 bases). V lost 8 bases and J 5 bases, leaving 21 bases between the germline ends. The length of the CDR3 is 15 residues. Germline values: CDR1 MDHEN, CDR2 SYDVKM. As DNA, the CDR3 is TGTGCCAGCGTGAGGCAACTAGTTGGGGGCGAGACCCAGTACTTC. It translates to CASVRQLVGGETQYF.

A word on this clonotype: A much larger clone differs from this one at a single base, so this may be a read error. The rearrangement joins TRBV2 to TRBJ1-5; D is uncertain. The V gene lost 4 bases and the J gene lost 2 bases, with 15 bases spanning the gap. This CDR3 is 16 amino acids long. Germline loops: CDR1 SNHLY, CDR2 FYNNEI. The CDR3: CASSGTLVERNQPQHF. The CDR3 DNA reads as TGTGCCAGCAGTGGTACATTAGTAGAACGCAATCAGCCCCAGCATTTT. The entire variable domain, with the rest obtained from reference TRBV2 and TRBJ1-5, is as follows: EPEVTQTPSHQVTQMGQEVILRCVPISNHLYFYWYRQILGQKVEFLVSFYNNEISEKSEIFDDQFSVERPDGSNFTLKIRSTKLEDSAMYFCASSGTLVERNQPQHFGDGTRLSIL.

There are many counts of this clonotype. This chain links TRBV28 with TRBJ2-2, with no clear D. Germline CDR1 and CDR2: MDHEN and SYDVKM. The CDR3 consists of 15 residues. V was cut by 7 bases and J by 6 bases, with 18 bases left in between. CDR3 residues: CASTMGTLGAGELFF. Written as DNA, the CDR3 is TGTGCCAGCACCATGGGAACATTGGGTGCCGGGGAGCTGTTTTTT.

This clonotype was picked up many times. The rearrangement joins TRBV11-2 to TRBJ1-5, with D possibly TRBD1 on 6 matching bases. CDR1 and CDR2 (germline): SGHAT, FQNNGV. V gave up 5 bases and J gave up 4 bases, with 15 bases separating them. CDR3 size: 15 residues. In nucleotides, the CDR3 is TGTGCCAGCAGCAAAGGGACATTGAATAATCAGCCCCAGCATTTT. It codes for CASSKGTLNNQPQHF. Together with reference TRBV11-2 and TRBJ1-5, the CDR3 gives the full variable domain: EAGVAQSPRYKIIEKRQSVAFWCNPISGHATLYWYQQILGQGPKLLIQFQNNGVVDDSQLPKDRFSAERLKGVDSTLKIQPAKLEDSAVYLCASSKGTLNNQPQHFGDGTRLSIL.